This T cell receptor (beta chain) was identified in a study of cytomegalovirus exposure and HLA in healthy donors. The PCR contained 60 Vbeta and 13 Jbeta primers. The protocol was immunoSEQ multiplex PCR, while the TCRdb copy is restricted to in-frame clones and leaves out a portion. This table has 140,000 or so clones, around 10% appearing once. This clone was seen a handful of times. Per germline, CDR1 MDHEN and CDR2 SYDVKM. V dropped 4 bases and J dropped 3 bases, with 9 bases sitting between them. CDR3 length: 13 amino acids. The sequenced sample was PBMCs. V usage is TRBV28 and J usage is TRBJ1-2; no firm D call. The origin of this receptor is a male donor in good health and CMV-seronegative. This chain's CDR3 is CASSSTKDYGYTF. CDR3 nucleotides: TGTGCCAGCAGTTCGACAAAGGACTATGGCTACACCTTC.